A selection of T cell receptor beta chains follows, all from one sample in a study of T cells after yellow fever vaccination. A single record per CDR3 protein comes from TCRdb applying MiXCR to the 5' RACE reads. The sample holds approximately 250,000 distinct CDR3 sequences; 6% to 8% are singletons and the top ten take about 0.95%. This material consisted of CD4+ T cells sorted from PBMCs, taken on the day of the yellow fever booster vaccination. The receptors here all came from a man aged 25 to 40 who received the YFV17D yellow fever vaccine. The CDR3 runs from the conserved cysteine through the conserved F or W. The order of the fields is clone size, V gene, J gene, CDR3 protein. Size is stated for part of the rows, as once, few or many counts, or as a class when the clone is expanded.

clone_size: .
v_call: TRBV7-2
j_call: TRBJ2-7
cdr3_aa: CASSLVGVQYEQYF

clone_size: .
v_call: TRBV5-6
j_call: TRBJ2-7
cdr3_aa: CASSFVDRHYEQYF

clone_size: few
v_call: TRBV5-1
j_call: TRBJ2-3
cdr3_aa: CASTPGLAGERTDTQYF

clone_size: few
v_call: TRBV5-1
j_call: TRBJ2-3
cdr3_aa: CASSLETTTDTQYF

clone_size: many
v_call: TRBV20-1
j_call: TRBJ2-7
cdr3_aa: CSASRTDAYEQYF

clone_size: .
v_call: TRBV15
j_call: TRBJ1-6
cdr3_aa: CATSRDSWVRDNSPLHF

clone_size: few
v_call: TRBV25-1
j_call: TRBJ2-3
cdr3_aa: CASSPSGRAWGTDTQYF

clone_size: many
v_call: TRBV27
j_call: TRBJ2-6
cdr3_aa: CASSTGYSGANVLTF

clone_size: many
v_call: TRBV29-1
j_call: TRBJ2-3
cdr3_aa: CSVGTGTDTQYF

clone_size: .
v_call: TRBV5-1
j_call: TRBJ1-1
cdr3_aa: CASSFSGLHTEAFF

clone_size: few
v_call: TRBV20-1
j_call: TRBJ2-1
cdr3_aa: CSARVSTPSSYNEQFF

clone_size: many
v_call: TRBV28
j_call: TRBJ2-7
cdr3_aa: CASRVSGSSYEQYF

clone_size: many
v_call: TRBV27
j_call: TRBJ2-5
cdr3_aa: CASKQQGRETQYF

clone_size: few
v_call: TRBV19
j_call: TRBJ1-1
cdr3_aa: CASQKFTGVAEAFF

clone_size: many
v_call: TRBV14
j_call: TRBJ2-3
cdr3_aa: CASSQDLVWGADTQYF

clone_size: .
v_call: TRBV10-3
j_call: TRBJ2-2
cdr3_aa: CAIMSVGGGGELFF

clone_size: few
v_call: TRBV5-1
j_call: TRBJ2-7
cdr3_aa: CASHRDREEYEQYF